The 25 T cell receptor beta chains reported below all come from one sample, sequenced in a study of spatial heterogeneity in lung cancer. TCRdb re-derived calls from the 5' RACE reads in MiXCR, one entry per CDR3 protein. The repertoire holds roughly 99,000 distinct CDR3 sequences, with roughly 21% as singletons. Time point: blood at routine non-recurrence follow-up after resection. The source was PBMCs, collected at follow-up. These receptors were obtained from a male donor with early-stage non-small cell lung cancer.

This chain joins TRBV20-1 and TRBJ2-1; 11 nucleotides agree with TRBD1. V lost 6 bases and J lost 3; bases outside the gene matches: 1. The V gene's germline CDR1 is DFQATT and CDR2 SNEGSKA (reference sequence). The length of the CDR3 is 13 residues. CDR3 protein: CSAGTGGYNEQFF. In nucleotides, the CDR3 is TGCAGTGCGGGGACAGGGGGCTACAATGAGCAGTTCTTC.

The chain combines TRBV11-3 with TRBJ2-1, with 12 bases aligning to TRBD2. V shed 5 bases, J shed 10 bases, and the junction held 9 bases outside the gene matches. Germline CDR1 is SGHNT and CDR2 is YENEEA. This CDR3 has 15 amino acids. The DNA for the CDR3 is TGTGCCAGCAGCCCCCGACTAGCGGGAGTGGAGGAGCAGTTCTTC. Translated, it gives CASSPRLAGVEEQFF. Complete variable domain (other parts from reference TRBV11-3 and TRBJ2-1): EAGVVQSPRYKIIEKKQPVAFWCNPISGHNTLYWYLQNLGQGPELLIRYENEEAVDDSQLPKDRFSAERLKGVDSTLKIQPAELGDSAVYLCASSPRLAGVEEQFFGPGTRLTVL.

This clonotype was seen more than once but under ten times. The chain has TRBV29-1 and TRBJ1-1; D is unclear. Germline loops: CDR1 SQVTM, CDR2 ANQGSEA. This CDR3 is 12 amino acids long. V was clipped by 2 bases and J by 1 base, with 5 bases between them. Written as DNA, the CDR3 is TGCAGCGTTGAACCGGGGAACACTGAAGCTTTCTTT. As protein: CSVEPGNTEAFF.

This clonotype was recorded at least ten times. CDR3 DNA sequence: TGTGCCAGCAGCCAAGCTAGCGGGACTACGCAGTATTTT. Residues: CASSQASGTTQYF. The chain joins TRBV14 to TRBJ2-3, with TRBD2 identical over 9 bases. The CDR3 consists of 13 residues. Germline trimming cut 1 base from V and 8 bases from J; bases unmatched to any gene: 1. Germline CDR1 reads SGHDN; CDR2 reads FVKESK.

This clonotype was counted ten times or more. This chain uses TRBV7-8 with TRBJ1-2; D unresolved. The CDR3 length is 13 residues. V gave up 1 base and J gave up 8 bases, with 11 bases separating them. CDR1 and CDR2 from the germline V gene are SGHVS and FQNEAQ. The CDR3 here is CASSLGITGGYTF. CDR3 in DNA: TGTGCCAGCAGCTTAGGGATTACGGGAGGCTACACCTTC.

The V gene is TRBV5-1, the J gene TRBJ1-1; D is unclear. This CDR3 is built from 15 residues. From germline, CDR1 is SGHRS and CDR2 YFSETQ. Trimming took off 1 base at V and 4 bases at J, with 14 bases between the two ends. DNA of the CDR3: TGCGCCAGCAGCTTGAGTGGGAGTTCGGGCACTGAAGCTTTCTTT. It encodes CASSLSGSSGTEAFF.

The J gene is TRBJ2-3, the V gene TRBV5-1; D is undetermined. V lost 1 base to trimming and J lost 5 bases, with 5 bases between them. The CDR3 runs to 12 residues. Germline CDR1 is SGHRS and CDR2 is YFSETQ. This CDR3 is CASSLQEDTQYF. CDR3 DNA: TGCGCCAGCAGCTTGCAGGAAGATACGCAGTATTTT.

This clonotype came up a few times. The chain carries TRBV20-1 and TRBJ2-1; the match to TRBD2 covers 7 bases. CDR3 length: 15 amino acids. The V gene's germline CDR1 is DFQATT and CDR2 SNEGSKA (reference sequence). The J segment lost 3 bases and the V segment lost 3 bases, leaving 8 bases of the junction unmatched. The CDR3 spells CSASRGGSIYNEQFF. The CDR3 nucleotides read TGCAGTGCTAGTAGGGGCGGGAGTATCTACAATGAGCAGTTCTTC.

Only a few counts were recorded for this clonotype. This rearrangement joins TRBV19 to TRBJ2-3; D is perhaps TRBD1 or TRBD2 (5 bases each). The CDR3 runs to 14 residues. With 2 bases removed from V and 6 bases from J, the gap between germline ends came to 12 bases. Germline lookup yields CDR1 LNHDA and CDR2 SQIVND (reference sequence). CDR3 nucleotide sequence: TGTGCCAGTAGTATAAGGGACCCCCGGGATACGCAGTATTTT. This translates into CASSIRDPRDTQYF.

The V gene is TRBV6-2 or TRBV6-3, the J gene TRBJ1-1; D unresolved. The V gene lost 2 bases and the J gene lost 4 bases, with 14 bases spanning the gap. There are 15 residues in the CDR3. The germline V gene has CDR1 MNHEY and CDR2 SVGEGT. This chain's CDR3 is CASSYLALKATEAFF. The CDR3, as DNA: TGTGCCAGCAGTTACCTGGCCTTAAAGGCCACTGAAGCTTTCTTT.

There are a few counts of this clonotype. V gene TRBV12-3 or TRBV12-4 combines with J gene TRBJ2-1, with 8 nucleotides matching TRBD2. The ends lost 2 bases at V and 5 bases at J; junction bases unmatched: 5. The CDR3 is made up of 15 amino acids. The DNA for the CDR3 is TGTGCCAGCAGTTTAATGGTAGCGGGAAACAATGAGCAGTTCTTC. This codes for CASSLMVAGNNEQFF.

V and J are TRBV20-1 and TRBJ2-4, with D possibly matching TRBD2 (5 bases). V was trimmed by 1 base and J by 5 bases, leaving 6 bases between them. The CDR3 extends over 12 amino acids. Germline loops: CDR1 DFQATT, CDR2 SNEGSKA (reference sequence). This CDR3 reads CSARGGENIQYF. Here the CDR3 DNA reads TGCAGTGCTAGAGGGGGAGAAAACATTCAGTACTTC.

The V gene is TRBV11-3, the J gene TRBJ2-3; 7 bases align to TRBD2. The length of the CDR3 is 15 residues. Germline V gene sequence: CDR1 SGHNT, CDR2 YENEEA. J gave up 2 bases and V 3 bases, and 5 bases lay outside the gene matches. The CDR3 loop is CASSFGGRATDTQYF. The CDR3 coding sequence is TGTGCCAGCAGCTTCGGAGGGAGGGCCACAGATACGCAGTATTTT.

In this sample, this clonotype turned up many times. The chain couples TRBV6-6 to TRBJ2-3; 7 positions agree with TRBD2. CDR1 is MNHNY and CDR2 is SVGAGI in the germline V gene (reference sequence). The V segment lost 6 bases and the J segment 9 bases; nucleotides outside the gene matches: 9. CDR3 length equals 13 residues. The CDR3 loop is CASSPGGGVTQYF. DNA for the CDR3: TGTGCCAGCAGCCCGGGGGGAGGGGTCACGCAGTATTTT.

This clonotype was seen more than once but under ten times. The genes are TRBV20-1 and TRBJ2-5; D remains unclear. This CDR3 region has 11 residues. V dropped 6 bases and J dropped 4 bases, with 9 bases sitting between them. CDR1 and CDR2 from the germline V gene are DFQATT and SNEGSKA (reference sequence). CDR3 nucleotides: TGCAGTGCAGTCCTCCGAGAGACCCAGTACTTC. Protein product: CSAVLRETQYF.

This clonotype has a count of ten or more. Written as DNA, the CDR3 is TGTGCCTCCAGACAGGGGGAGGATGAGACCCAGTACTTC. Its protein is CASRQGEDETQYF. The genes are TRBV10-3 and TRBJ2-5; 9 bases map to TRBD1. This CDR3 has 13 amino acids. After removal of 11 bases from V and 5 bases from J, the junction contained 9 bases not matched to a gene. The germline V gene encodes CDR1 ENHRY and CDR2 SYGVKD.

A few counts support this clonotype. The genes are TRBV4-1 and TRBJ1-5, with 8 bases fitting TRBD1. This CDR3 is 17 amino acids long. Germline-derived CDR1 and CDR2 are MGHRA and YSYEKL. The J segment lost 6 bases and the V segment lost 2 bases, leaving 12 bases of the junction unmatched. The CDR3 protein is CASSQTGQGFDRQPQHF. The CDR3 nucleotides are TGCGCCAGCAGCCAAACAGGACAGGGTTTCGATCGTCAGCCCCAGCATTTT.

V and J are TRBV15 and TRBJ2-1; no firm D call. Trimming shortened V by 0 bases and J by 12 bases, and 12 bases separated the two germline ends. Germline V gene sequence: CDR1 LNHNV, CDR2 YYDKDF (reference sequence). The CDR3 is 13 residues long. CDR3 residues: CATSRDSVGGQFF. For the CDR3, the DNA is TGTGCCACCAGCAGAGATTCAGTCGGTGGGCAGTTCTTC.

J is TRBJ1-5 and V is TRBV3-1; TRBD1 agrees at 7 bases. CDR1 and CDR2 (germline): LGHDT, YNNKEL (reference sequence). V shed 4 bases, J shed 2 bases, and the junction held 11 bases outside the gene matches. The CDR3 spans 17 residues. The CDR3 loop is CASSRSQGGRGNQPQHF. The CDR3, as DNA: TGTGCCAGCAGCCGATCCCAGGGGGGAAGGGGCAATCAGCCCCAGCATTTT.

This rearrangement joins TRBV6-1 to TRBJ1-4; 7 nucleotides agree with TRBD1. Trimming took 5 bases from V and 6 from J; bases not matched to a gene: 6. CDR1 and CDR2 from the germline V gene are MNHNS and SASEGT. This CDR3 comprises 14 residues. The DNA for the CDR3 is TGTGCCAGCAGTTCAGGGGGTACCCATGAAAAACTGTTTTTT. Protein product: CASSSGGTHEKLFF.

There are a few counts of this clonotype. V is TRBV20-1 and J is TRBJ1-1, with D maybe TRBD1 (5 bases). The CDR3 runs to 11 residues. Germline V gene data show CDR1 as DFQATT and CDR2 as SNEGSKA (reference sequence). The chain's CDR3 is CRGRKGTEAFF. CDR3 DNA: TGCAGGGGACGGAAGGGAACTGAAGCTTTCTTT.

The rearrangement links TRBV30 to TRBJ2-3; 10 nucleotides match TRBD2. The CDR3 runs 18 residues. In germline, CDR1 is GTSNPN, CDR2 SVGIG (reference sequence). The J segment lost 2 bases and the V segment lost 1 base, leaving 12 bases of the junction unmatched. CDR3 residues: CAWSGLSLAGAVTDTQYF. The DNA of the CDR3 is TGTGCCTGGAGTGGATTGTCTCTAGCGGGAGCGGTCACAGATACGCAGTATTTT.

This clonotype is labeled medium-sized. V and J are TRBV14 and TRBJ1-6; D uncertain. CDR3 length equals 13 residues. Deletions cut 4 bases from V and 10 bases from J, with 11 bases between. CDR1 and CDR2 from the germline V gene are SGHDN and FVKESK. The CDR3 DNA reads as TGTGCCAGCAGCCCCCCCGTAGGATCACCCCTCCACTTT. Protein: CASSPPVGSPLHF.

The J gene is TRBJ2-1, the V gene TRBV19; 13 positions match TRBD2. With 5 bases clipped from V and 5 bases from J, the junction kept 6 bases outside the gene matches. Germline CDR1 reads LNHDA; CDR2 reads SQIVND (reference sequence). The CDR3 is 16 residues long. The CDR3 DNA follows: TGTGCCAGTAGTCCCCTGACTAGCGGGGGGAACAATGAGCAGTTCTTC. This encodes CASSPLTSGGNNEQFF.

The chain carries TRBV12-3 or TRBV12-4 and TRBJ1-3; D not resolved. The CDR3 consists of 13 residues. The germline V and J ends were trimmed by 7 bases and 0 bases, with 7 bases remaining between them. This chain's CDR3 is CASTLSSGNTIYF. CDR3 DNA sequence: TGTGCCAGCACCCTCAGCTCTGGAAACACCATATATTTT.